Listed here is a single T cell receptor (beta chain). The antigen is not known. The data belong to a study of post-analysis software for immune sequencing data. Turning to the study itself: Included among the disease courses, which were recorded for the cohort, were relapsing-remitting, secondary progressive and progressive-relapsing multiple sclerosis. Findings and caveats of the study: Analysis by F measure revealed that same-batch samples clustered strongly together. Significantly lower normalized Chao1 diversity was seen in multiple sclerosis patients than in controls. In patients, about 5 TRBV segments were more frequent than in controls, with TRBV5-6, TRBV5-1 and TRBV20-1 among them.

Incorporated into the TCR beta cDNA libraries were unique molecular identifiers, which served to reduce PCR and sequencing biases. Each sample of roughly 0.9 to 11 million input T cells yielded 500,000 or so cDNA molecules, so each molecule approximated one T cell. MiXCR was run by TCRdb on the PCR reads, yielding one entry per CDR3 protein. Of roughly 800,000 distinct CDR3 sequences listed, 53% are singletons. Germline V gene lookup returns CDR1 MNHNY and CDR2 SVGAGI (reference sequence). V lost 2 bases to trimming and J lost 5 bases; unmatched junction nucleotides: 6. The CDR3 is 15 amino acids. The V call is TRBV6-6, the J call TRBJ2-1, with 7 positions matching TRBD2. The sequenced material came from blood. The sequence derives from a girl between 5 and 17 years old with multiple sclerosis. This chain's CDR3 is CASSYGTSEHNEQFF. The CDR3 nucleotides are TGTGCCAGCAGTTACGGTACTAGCGAACACAATGAGCAGTTCTTC.